The rows below give T cell receptor beta chains drawn from one sample of a study of identical twins. TCRdb re-derived calls from the 5' RACE reads in MiXCR, one entry per CDR3 protein. The data show roughly 1.6 million distinct CDR3 sequences, more than 30% seen once. Sequenced input: cord blood. The receptors stem from a newborn girl in good health. The CDR3 runs from the conserved cysteine through the conserved F or W. D genes are given only for firm matches. A row's size may be missing; if present it is once, few, many or a size class.

clone_size j_call d_call v_call cdr3_nt cdr3_aa
- TRBJ1-5 - TRBV6-7 TGTGCCAGCGGGGGGGTCCTCCAGCCCCAGCATTTT CASGGVLQPQHF
few TRBJ2-1 TRBD2 TRBV9 TGTGCCAGCGGGGGTGCGGGAGGCGTCAATGAGCAGTTCTTC CASGGAGGVNEQFF
few TRBJ2-3 TRBD1 TRBV27 TGTGCCAGCAGCTCACCGGGACAGCCTTACCCCTTTGGCACAGATACGCAGTATTTT CASSSPGQPYPFGTDTQYF
- TRBJ1-6 TRBD1 TRBV20-1 TGCAGTGCTCAGGGGGCAGCGAGCTCCTATAATTCACCCCTCCACTTT CSAQGAASSYNSPLHF
- TRBJ2-2 - TRBV6-6 TGTGCCAGCAGTTACTCACCGGGCCCCGGGGAGCTGTTTTTT CASSYSPGPGELFF
- TRBJ2-2 - TRBV11-2 TGTGTCAGCAGCCACGGTGACGGGGAGCTGTTTTTT CVSSHGDGELFF
few TRBJ2-7 TRBD1 TRBV20-1 TGCAGTGCACTTCCGGGACAGCCCTCCTACGAGCAGTACTTC CSALPGQPSYEQYF
- TRBJ1-4 - TRBV10-3 TGTGCCATCAGTCCTGACTCGACAACTAATGAAAAACTGTTTTTT CAISPDSTTNEKLFF
- TRBJ2-7 - TRBV20-1 TGCAGTGCCAGAGCCCTCTCCAGGGGCGAGCAGTACTTC CSARALSRGEQYF
- TRBJ2-4 TRBD1 TRBV7-9 TGTGCCAGCAGCTTGACAGGGCGGGAAAACATTCAGTACTTC CASSLTGRENIQYF
many TRBJ1-1 - TRBV5-1 TGTGCCAGCAGCTTAGCCCTGAACACTGAAGCTTTCTTT CASSLALNTEAFF